Following are 28 T cell receptor beta chains from one sample sequenced in a study of control samples from healthy donors and cancer patients (dated by TCRdb to 2018 to 2021). Library preparation employed the immunoSEQ multiplex PCR assay. TCRdb's version of the immuneACCESS table is confined to in-frame rearrangements and falls short of the full clone set. An unresolved V gene accounts for under half of the shortfall where checked; the remainder is of unknown origin. Counted in this sample were just over 150,000 clones; 93% of them appeared once. Of the sample, under 2.5% is held by the ten largest clones. The sample consisted of blood. Source of these receptors: a man aged 50 to 60 in good health.

The V call is TRBV9, the J call TRBJ2-7; the D is unclear. The CDR3 totals 14 residues. Trimming stripped 0 bases from V and 6 bases from J, with 13 bases between. CDR1 and CDR2 (germline): SGDLS, YYNGEE. DNA for the CDR3: TGTGCCAGCAGCGTAGCTTCTGCCCCCGCCGAGCAGTACTTC. Protein: CASSVASAPAEQYF.

V and J are TRBV11-2 and TRBJ2-3, with D tentatively TRBD2 (6 bases). Germline CDR1 reads SGHAT; CDR2 reads FQNNGV. V was pared by 7 bases and J by 0 bases, with 11 bases between. This CDR3 region has 14 residues. DNA of the CDR3: TGTGCCAGCACGGGGCGGGGAAGCACAGATACGCAGTATTTT. Amino acid sequence: CASTGRGSTDTQYF.

The CDR3 reads CASSLDSWLAGGPSGELFF. The CDR3 nucleotides read TGTGCCAGCAGCTTAGATTCATGGCTAGCGGGAGGGCCCTCCGGGGAGCTGTTTTTT. The chain carries TRBV11-3 and TRBJ2-2; 12 positions agree with TRBD2. With 0 bases clipped from V and 6 bases from J, the junction kept 11 bases outside the gene matches. CDR1 is SGHNT and CDR2 is YENEEA in the germline V gene. The CDR3 consists of 19 residues.

The V and J genes are TRBV11-2 and TRBJ2-4, with D hard to call. Per the germline V gene, CDR1 is SGHAT and CDR2 is FQNNGV. V lost 2 bases, J lost 3 bases, and 2 bases lay in between. This CDR3 is 12 amino acids long. The CDR3 sequence: CASSLSKNIQYF. CDR3 nucleotides: TGTGCCAGCAGCTTAAGCAAAAACATTCAGTACTTC.

V is TRBV28 and J is TRBJ1-2, with D possibly matching TRBD1 (6 bases). The V and J ends lost 1 base and 7 bases respectively, with 22 bases between them. Germline CDR1 and CDR2: MDHEN and SYDVKM. The CDR3 extends over 17 amino acids. The CDR3 sequence: CASSLSAGRGGRGGYTF. CDR3 DNA: TGTGCCAGCAGTTTATCGGCGGGTAGGGGGGGCAGAGGTGGCTACACCTTC.

The gene calls are TRBV11-2 and TRBJ2-2; TRBD2 matches 14 bases. Looked up from germline, CDR1 is SGHAT and CDR2 is FQNNGV. Trimming cost V 7 bases and J 4 bases; bases outside gene matches: 8. The CDR3 is made up of 17 amino acids. CDR3 sequence (DNA): TGTGCCAGCACCCGGACTAGCGGGAGGAGGGCCACCGGGGAGCTGTTTTTT. Translation: CASTRTSGRRATGELFF.

The chain couples TRBV19 to TRBJ1-1; D is undetermined. V was pared by 5 bases and J by 4 bases, with 8 bases between. Germline assignment: CDR1 LNHDA and CDR2 SQIVND (reference sequence). The CDR3 is made up of 12 amino acids. The CDR3 reads CASSLGRTEAFF. CDR3 sequence (DNA): TGTGCCAGTAGTCTCGGTCGCACTGAAGCTTTCTTT.

The chain is built from TRBV2 and TRBJ2-1; a possible D gene is TRBD1 (5 bases). V lost 4 bases to trimming and J lost 4 bases, with 11 bases between them. This CDR3 has 14 residues. The germline V gene encodes CDR1 SNHLY and CDR2 FYNNEI. CDR3: CASSVTRAYNEQFF. In DNA, the CDR3 is TGTGCCAGCAGTGTAACCAGGGCGTACAATGAGCAGTTCTTC.

This chain links TRBV10-2 with TRBJ2-1; TRBD2 agrees at 13 bases. Germline CDR1 reads WSHSY; CDR2 reads SAAADI. The ends lost 0 bases at V and 14 bases at J; junction bases unmatched: 13. This CDR3 spans 17 amino acids. The chain's CDR3 is CASSESRLAGGGYREFF. CDR3 bases: TGCGCCAGCAGTGAGTCGAGACTAGCGGGAGGAGGGTATCGGGAGTTCTTC.

The rearrangement links TRBV28 to TRBJ2-1; 9 bases align to TRBD2. This CDR3 contains 16 residues. CDR1 and CDR2 (germline): MDHEN, SYDVKM. The V segment lost 5 bases and the J segment 7 bases; nucleotides outside the gene matches: 12. The CDR3 spells CASSPSGEGSGNEQFF. Written as DNA, the CDR3 is TGTGCCAGCAGTCCTAGCGGGGAGGGTTCTGGTAATGAGCAGTTCTTC.

This chain joins TRBV4-1 and TRBJ1-5; maybe TRBD1 (5 bases). The CDR3 is 13 amino acids. With 0 bases removed from V and 9 bases from J, the gap between germline ends came to 9 bases. Per the germline V gene, CDR1 is MGHRA and CDR2 is YSYEKL. The CDR3 here is CASSQEQDGPQHF. The DNA for the CDR3 is TGCGCCAGCAGCCAAGAACAGGATGGGCCCCAGCATTTT.

The chain is built from TRBV6-5 and TRBJ2-7, with D tentatively TRBD1 or TRBD2 (5 bases each). Germline CDR1 is MNHEY and CDR2 is SVGAGI. This CDR3 has 15 amino acids. V was shortened by 2 bases and J by 3 bases, with 14 bases between the two germline ends. The CDR3 spells CASSYLGDLNYEQYF. The CDR3 nucleotides are TGTGCCAGCAGTTACCTAGGGGACCTCAACTACGAGCAGTACTTC.

This clone has a single count. V is TRBV5-1 and J is TRBJ2-1, with D uncertain. Looked up from germline, CDR1 is SGHRS and CDR2 is YFSETQ. The CDR3 length is 14 residues. Trimming pared 2 bases from V and 6 bases from J, leaving 12 bases between. CDR3: CASSLNVGGNEQFF. The CDR3 bases are TGCGCCAGCAGCTTAAACGTGGGTGGCAATGAGCAGTTCTTC.

V usage is TRBV5-8 and J usage is TRBJ2-7; D is unresolved. The CDR3 sequence is 15 residues long. CDR1 and CDR2 from the germline V gene are SGHTS and YDEGEE. Between the trimmed V and J ends, which lost 2 bases and 5 bases, there was a span of 17 bases. CDR3 protein: CASSFFQVNFDEQYF. In DNA form, the CDR3 reads TGTGCCAGCAGCTTTTTTCAGGTCAATTTCGACGAGCAGTACTTC.

The chain is built from TRBV19 and TRBJ2-7, with D uncertain. V lost 6 bases and J 3 bases, leaving 6 bases between the germline ends. Germline V gives CDR1 LNHDA, CDR2 SQIVND (reference sequence). The CDR3 has 11 amino acids. The DNA for the CDR3 is TGTGCCAGTAGAGGTGGCTACGAGCAGTACTTC. Protein: CASRGGYEQYF.

The CDR3 loop is CASSYGRNTGELFF. DNA for the CDR3: TGTGCCAGCAGTTATGGCAGGAACACCGGGGAGCTGTTTTTT. This chain connects TRBV6-6 to TRBJ2-2; D ambiguous. V gave up 3 bases and J gave up 1 base, with 6 bases separating them. The germline V gene encodes CDR1 MNHNY and CDR2 SVGAGI (reference sequence). The CDR3 extends over 14 amino acids.

This clone was observed once. V usage is TRBV6-5 and J usage is TRBJ2-1; D is possibly TRBD2 (5 bases). V dropped 8 bases and J dropped 4 bases, with 12 bases sitting between them. The germline gives CDR1 MNHEY, CDR2 SVGAGI. The CDR3 covers 13 residues. The CDR3 spells CASVGNGYNEQFF. The CDR3 DNA reads as TGTGCCAGCGTCGGGAATGGGTACAATGAGCAGTTCTTC.

The chain has TRBV6-5 and TRBJ1-2, with 7 bases that match TRBD1. This CDR3 has 15 residues. CDR1 MNHEY and CDR2 SVGAGI come from the germline V gene. Trimming at V came to 0 bases and at J to 3 bases, leaving 4 bases not matched to a gene. CDR3 sequence: CASSYSLGGHYGYTF. The CDR3 DNA reads as TGTGCCAGCAGTTACTCCTTAGGGGGCCACTATGGCTACACCTTC.

This chain uses TRBV2 with TRBJ1-3, with 8 bases matching TRBD1. Trimming removed 1 base from V and 1 base from J; junction bases left unmatched: 3. CDR1 is SNHLY, CDR2 FYNNEI, per germline. The CDR3 is 16 amino acids. The CDR3 loop reads CASSEGTGNSGNTIYF. The CDR3 region has the DNA TGTGCCAGCAGTGAAGGGACAGGGAATTCTGGAAACACCATATATTTT.

This chain joins TRBV5-1 and TRBJ2-7; 8 nucleotides match TRBD2. This CDR3 is 16 amino acids long. Unmatched junction bases numbered 7, after V lost 0 bases and J lost 2 bases. CDR1 is SGHRS, CDR2 YFSETQ, per germline. The DNA for the CDR3 is TGCGCCAGCAGCTTGGCCCCAGCGGGAGCTACCTACGAGCAGTACTTC. It specifies CASSLAPAGATYEQYF.

The chain links TRBV6-5 to TRBJ1-3; no definite D call. Looked up from germline, CDR1 is MNHEY and CDR2 is SVGAGI. CDR3 length equals 12 residues. The CDR3 is CGSRNSGNTIYF. For the CDR3, the DNA is TGTGGTTCCAGAAACTCTGGAAACACCATATATTTT.

This chain connects TRBV5-1 to TRBJ2-1; no clear D. Trimming cost V 2 bases and J 7 bases, with 13 bases left between them. The germline CDR1 and CDR2 sequences are SGHRS and YFSETQ. The CDR3 spans 14 residues. The CDR3 DNA is TGCGCCAGCAGCTTTGGTTCCGTCCAAAATGAGCAGTTCTTC. Translated, it gives CASSFGSVQNEQFF.

This clone occurred a few times. The chain is built from TRBV6-6 and TRBJ1-2; possible D gene TRBD1, 5 bases. Trimming removed 6 bases from V and 5 bases from J, with 16 bases in between. CDR3 length: 14 amino acids. The V gene's germline CDR1 is MNHNY and CDR2 SVGAGI (reference sequence). In nucleotides, the CDR3 is TGTGCCAGCAGCCCAGGGACCGATTATTATGGCTACACCTTC. Its translation is CASSPGTDYYGYTF.

This chain uses TRBV6-6 with TRBJ1-1; TRBD1 matches 8 bases. The CDR3 runs 14 residues. CDR1 and CDR2 (germline): MNHNY, SVGAGI (reference sequence). V was pared by 4 bases and J by 4 bases, with 5 bases of the junction left unmatched. DNA for the CDR3: TGTGCCAGCAGTTCCCAGGACAGGGTCACTGAAGCTTTCTTT. Amino acid sequence: CASSSQDRVTEAFF.

This chain links TRBV5-1 with TRBJ2-3; no clear D gene. Germline loops: CDR1 SGHRS, CDR2 YFSETQ. V lost 2 bases and J 2 bases, leaving 9 bases between the germline ends. The CDR3 sequence is 14 residues long. The CDR3 DNA is TGCGCCAGCAGCTTTGACCATTCCACAGATACGCAGTATTTT. It encodes CASSFDHSTDTQYF.

The V call is TRBV7-6, the J call TRBJ1-1, with D possibly matching TRBD1 (5 bases). This CDR3 comprises 15 residues. Germline CDR1 and CDR2: SGHVS and FNYEAQ. Trimming stripped 5 bases from V and 2 bases from J, with 15 bases between. CDR3 coding DNA: TGTGCCAGCAGCCTTAGGGGAGAGGCTAACACTGAAGCTTTCTTT. Its translation is CASSLRGEANTEAFF.

Turning to this clone: The junction departs from the called germline gene at one end, perhaps through a read error. The chain is built from TRBV10-3 and TRBJ2-5; D gene ambiguous. The CDR3 runs to 13 residues. Germline assignment: CDR1 ENHRY and CDR2 SYGVKD. In DNA, the CDR3 is TGTGCCATCACGGGCGCAGGCCAACAGACCCAGTACTTC. This sequence encodes CAITGAGQQTQYF.

J is TRBJ1-1 and V is TRBV19, with D possibly matching TRBD1 (6 bases). This CDR3 comprises 14 residues. V was clipped by 6 bases and J by 4 bases, with 15 bases between them. Germline loops: CDR1 LNHDA, CDR2 SQIVND (reference sequence). Here the CDR3 reads CASRMDRYPTEAFF. The CDR3 DNA follows: TGTGCCAGTAGGATGGACAGATATCCCACTGAAGCTTTCTTT.